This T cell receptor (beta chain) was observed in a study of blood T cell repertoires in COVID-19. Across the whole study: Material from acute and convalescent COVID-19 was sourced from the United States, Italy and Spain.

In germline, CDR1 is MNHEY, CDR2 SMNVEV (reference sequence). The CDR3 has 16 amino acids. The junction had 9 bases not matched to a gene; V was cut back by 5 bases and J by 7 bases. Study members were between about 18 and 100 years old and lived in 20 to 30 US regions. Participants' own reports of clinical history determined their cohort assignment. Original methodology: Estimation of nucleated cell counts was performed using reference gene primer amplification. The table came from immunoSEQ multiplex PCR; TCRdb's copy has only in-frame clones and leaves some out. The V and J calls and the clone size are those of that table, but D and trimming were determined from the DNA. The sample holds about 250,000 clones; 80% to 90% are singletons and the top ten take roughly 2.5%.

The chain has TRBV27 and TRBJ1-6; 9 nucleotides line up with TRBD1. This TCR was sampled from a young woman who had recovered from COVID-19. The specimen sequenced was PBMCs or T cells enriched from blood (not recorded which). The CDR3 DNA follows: TGTGCCAGCAGTCTCCTCGGGGACAGGGACAATTCACCCCTCCACTTT. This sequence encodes CASSLLGDRDNSPLHF.